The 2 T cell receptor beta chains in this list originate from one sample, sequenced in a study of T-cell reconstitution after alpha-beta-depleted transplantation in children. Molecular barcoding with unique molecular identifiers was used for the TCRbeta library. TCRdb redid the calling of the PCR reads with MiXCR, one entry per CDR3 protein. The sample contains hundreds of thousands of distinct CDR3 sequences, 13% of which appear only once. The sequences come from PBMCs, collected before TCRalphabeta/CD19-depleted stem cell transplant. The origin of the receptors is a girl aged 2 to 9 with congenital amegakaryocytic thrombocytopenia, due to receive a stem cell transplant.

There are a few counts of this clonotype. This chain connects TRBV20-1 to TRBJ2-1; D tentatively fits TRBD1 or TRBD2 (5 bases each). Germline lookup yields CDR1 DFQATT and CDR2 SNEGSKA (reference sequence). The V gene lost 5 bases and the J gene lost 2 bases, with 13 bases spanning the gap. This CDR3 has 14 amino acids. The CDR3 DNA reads TGCAGTGCTCACCGGGACCCCGCCTACAATGAGCAGTTCTTC. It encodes CSAHRDPAYNEQFF.

The CDR3 reads CAWAGTGSTDTQYF. The CDR3, as DNA: TGTGCCTGGGCCGGGACAGGGAGCACAGATACGCAGTATTTT. The chain recombines TRBV30 with TRBJ2-3; 9 bases align to TRBD1. J lost 0 bases, V lost 5 bases, and 3 bases had no gene match. Per germline, CDR1 GTSNPN and CDR2 SVGIG (reference sequence). The CDR3 is 14 residues long.